This TCR beta chain was identified during a study of CD8 T cells in Susac syndrome. Study details: Blood was drawn from patients with Susac syndrome. At that point, they were therapy-naive, on corticosteroids, or on intravenous immunoglobulin alone. Study results and limitations: Maximal CD8+ clonal expansion in Susac was observed within TEMRA cells and among active patients.

RNA amounts of 0.5 to 1 ug underwent reverse transcription with random hexamers. Each CDR3 protein gets one entry after TCRdb re-called the immunoSEQ multiplex PCR reads with MiXCR. The sample shows about 120,000 distinct CDR3 sequences, more than 90% of them seen only once. The germline V gene has CDR1 LNHNV and CDR2 YYDKDF (reference sequence). This CDR3 is 15 amino acids long. Sequencing of TCR beta, carried out with a high-throughput approach, was applied to CD8+ and CD4+ T cells from the blood. Note on this clonotype: As yet, its antigen is unknown. One end of the junction varies from germline; a read error may be responsible.

The V gene is TRBV15, the J gene TRBJ2-3; D gene ambiguous. The receptor's source is a human donor with Susac syndrome. The sample taken for sequencing was CD8+ T cells from PBMCs. Here the CDR3 DNA reads TGTGCCACCAGAAGAGAGAGCTTGAGCACAGATACGCAGTATTTT. Protein: CATRRESLSTDTQYF.